This record covers a single T cell receptor beta chain. CDR1 and CDR2 (germline): LGHDT, YNNKEL (reference sequence). This CDR3 comprises 15 residues. V shed 8 bases, J shed 9 bases, and the junction held 13 bases outside the gene matches. This entry belongs to a study of blood T cell repertoires in COVID-19. The overall study: Spain, Italy and the United States supplied samples that represented acute and convalescent COVID-19.

Libraries were prepared by immunoSEQ multiplex PCR; TCRdb keeps only in-frame clonotypes and omits some of them. The table has under 300,000 clones, 88% seen once; the top ten hold 3%. Symptom resolution, clearance, or two negative PCRs marked donors in Cohort 3 as recovered. Sequenced sample: PBMCs or T cells enriched from blood (not recorded which). V gene TRBV3-1 (or the pseudogene TRBV3-2) combines with J gene TRBJ2-1; 10 bases line up with TRBD2. The sequence was collected from a woman aged 50 to 60 who had recovered from COVID-19. In nucleotides, the CDR3 is TGTGCCAGCCAGCCGGGGCTAGCGGGAGTTGGTGAGCAGTTCTTC. Translating it yields CASQPGLAGVGEQFF.